This entry lists 2 T cell receptor beta chains sequenced from one sample in a study of cytomegalovirus exposure and HLA in healthy donors (dated by TCRdb to 2015 to 2018). The library was built by means of the immunoSEQ multiplex PCR assay. This is the immuneACCESS table as TCRdb keeps it, with only in-frame sequences that have V and J called. A part of the clones is gone; compared with another copy, unresolved V genes explain less than half, and the rest is unexplained. The sample table shows around 180,000 clones, and about 82% are seen once. Jointly, the top ten make up more than 1.1% of the sample. Material: PBMCs. The receptors stem from a woman under 30 in good health and CMV-seronegative.

V gene TRBV7-9 combines with J gene TRBJ2-3, with D maybe TRBD2 (6 bases). The length of the CDR3 is 15 residues. Trimming took 2 bases from V and 6 from J, leaving 15 bases between them. Germline CDR1 reads SEHNR; CDR2 reads FQNEAQ (reference sequence). Written as DNA, the CDR3 is TGTGCCAGCAGCTTATCTGTGACGGAGGGGGATACGCAGTATTTT. It is translated as CASSLSVTEGDTQYF.

The rearrangement joins TRBV2 to TRBJ1-1; D not resolved. The V end was cut by 4 bases, the J end by 5 bases, with 23 bases between. This CDR3 comprises 17 residues. CDR1 and CDR2 (germline): SNHLY, FYNNEI. CDR3 in amino acids: CASSGPEDRFIGTEAFF. CDR3 coding DNA: TGTGCCAGCAGTGGCCCCGAAGATAGGTTTATCGGGACTGAAGCTTTCTTT. Filled out from reference TRBV2 and TRBJ1-1, the complete variable domain reads EPEVTQTPSHQVTQMGQEVILRCVPISNHLYFYWYRQILGQKVEFLVSFYNNEISEKSEIFDDQFSVERPDGSNFTLKIRSTKLEDSAMYFCASSGPEDRFIGTEAFFGQGTRLTVV.